These 28 T cell receptor beta chains came from one sample sequenced in a study of CXCR3-negative and CXCR3-positive naive CD8 T cells. Which antigens these TCRs recognize remains unknown. The authors prepared UMI-labeled TRB cDNA libraries by 5' RACE. For each CDR3 protein, TCRdb gives one entry from its re-call of the 5' RACE reads, without DNA. The sample has 130,000 to 150,000 distinct CDR3 sequences; the top ten hold roughly 0.27%. The study, taken as a whole, reports: TRB CDR3 hydrophobicity was greater in CXCR3-positive naive cells than in CXCR3-negative naive cells.

Sequencing was carried out using naive CXCR3+ CD8+ T cells from blood. As for subset: CD45RO-CCR7+CD27+CD95- naive CD8+ T cells expressing CXCR3 (TNR3+). These receptors were taken from a human donor in good health. Some clones in this sample may be carry-over from other donors' samples.

The rearrangement uses TRBV11-2 and TRBJ2-7; TCRdb returns TRBD1, unconfirmable since there is no DNA. In germline, CDR1 is SGHAT, CDR2 FQNNGV. The CDR3 sequence is 14 residues long. CDR3 sequence: CASSLAGTAYEQYF.

The chain recombines TRBV7-3 with TRBJ2-1; the TRBD2 assignment by TCRdb is unverifiable without DNA. Germline loops: CDR1 SGHTA, CDR2 FQGTGA. The CDR3 has 14 amino acids. CDR3 region: CASSLAGQSPVQFF.

The V call is TRBV29-1, the J call TRBJ2-7; TCRdb lists TRBD2, though no DNA is available to test this call. Germline V gene lookup returns CDR1 SQVTM and CDR2 ANQGSEA. The CDR3 consists of 14 residues. The CDR3 here is CSVNLLTAPDEQYF.

J is TRBJ2-7 and V is TRBV5-6; no DNA is available, so the TRBD2 call from TCRdb remains unchecked. The CDR3 is made up of 15 amino acids. CDR1 and CDR2 from the germline V gene are SGHDT and YYEEEE. The CDR3: CASSLDGRELYEQYF.

The chain couples TRBV20-1 to TRBJ2-7; TCRdb picks TRBD2, but there is no DNA to check that call. The V gene's germline CDR1 is DFQATT and CDR2 SNEGSKA (reference sequence). This CDR3 spans 14 amino acids. CDR3 loop: CSATTDPTGYEQYF.

CDR3 sequence reads: CASLQGRISYEQYF. V usage is TRBV2 and J usage is TRBJ2-7; TCRdb's D gene call, TRBD1, goes unchecked for lack of DNA. This CDR3 has 14 amino acids. Germline V CDR1 and CDR2: SNHLY, FYNNEI. Using reference TRBV2 and TRBJ2-7 for the parts outside the CDR3, the full variable domain is EPEVTQTPSHQVTQMGQEVILRCVPISNHLYFYWYRQILGQKVEFLVSFYNNEISEKSEIFDDQFSVERPDGSNFTLKIRSTKLEDSAMYFCASLQGRISYEQYFGPGTRLTVT.

The V call is TRBV4-1, the J call TRBJ1-1; TCRdb's D call of TRBD1 is untestable without DNA. Germline CDR1 MGHRA, CDR2 YSYEKL. The CDR3 length is 14 residues. This CDR3 reads CASSPRTGNTEAFF.

This chain uses TRBV24-1 with TRBJ2-1; there is no DNA to check the TCRdb D call of TRBD1. Germline lookup yields CDR1 KGHDR and CDR2 SFDVKD. The CDR3 contains 15 residues. The CDR3: CATSDPGQGRNEQFF.

This chain connects TRBV29-1 to TRBJ2-7. The CDR3 totals 14 residues. Germline V gene sequence: CDR1 SQVTM, CDR2 ANQGSEA. The CDR3 protein is CSVEVLGRDYEQYF.

This chain joins TRBV7-2 and TRBJ1-2; no DNA is available, so the TRBD1 call from TCRdb remains unchecked. Germline loops: CDR1 SGHTA, CDR2 FQGNSA. The CDR3 has 14 residues. The CDR3 sequence: CASSFGPQGGGYTF.

V usage is TRBV6-1 and J usage is TRBJ2-3; the TRBD2 assignment by TCRdb is unverifiable without DNA. Germline-derived CDR1 and CDR2 are MNHNS and SASEGT. This CDR3 contains 14 residues. The CDR3 sequence: CASCRGESTDTQYF.

The chain carries TRBV7-9 and TRBJ1-4; TCRdb outputs TRBD1, but without DNA this stays unchecked. This CDR3 has 14 residues. CDR1 is SEHNR, CDR2 FQNEAQ, per germline (reference sequence). CDR3 region: CASSPAAGNEKLFF.

The rearrangement uses TRBV5-1 and TRBJ1-2. The CDR3 runs 11 residues. CDR1 is SGHRS, CDR2 YFSETQ, per germline. Here the CDR3 reads CASSPGGGYTF.

The V and J genes are TRBV7-3 and TRBJ1-6; with no DNA, the TCRdb D assignment of TRBD1 cannot be verified. This CDR3 comprises 14 residues. Germline V CDR1 and CDR2: SGHTA, FQGTGA. The chain's CDR3 is CASSPGGVGSPLHF.

The V and J genes are TRBV7-9 and TRBJ2-7. The CDR3 totals 13 residues. Germline assignment: CDR1 SEHNR and CDR2 FQNEAQ (reference sequence). The CDR3 loop reads CASRVSSDYEQYF.

The J gene is TRBJ2-3, the V gene TRBV4-3; the D call from TCRdb, TRBD1, cannot be confirmed without DNA. From germline, CDR1 is LGHNA and CDR2 YSLEER. The CDR3 length is 18 residues. The CDR3: CASSQERSTGARTDTQYF.

The CDR3 loop reads CASSPQAGVGTEKGYTF. The V and J genes are TRBV7-9 and TRBJ1-2; lacking DNA, the TRBD1 call made by TCRdb goes unchecked. The V gene's germline CDR1 is SEHNR and CDR2 FQNEAQ (reference sequence). The CDR3 is 17 amino acids.

The chain has TRBV29-1 and TRBJ2-1; TCRdb's D call, TRBD1, is unchecked because there is no DNA. Germline V gene lookup returns CDR1 SQVTM and CDR2 ANQGSEA. The CDR3 is made up of 13 amino acids. This CDR3 reads CSVEAGEYNEQFF.

V and J are TRBV15 and TRBJ2-3; TCRdb's D call of TRBD2 is untestable without DNA. Germline lookup yields CDR1 LNHNV and CDR2 YYDKDF (reference sequence). The CDR3 covers 19 residues. The CDR3 spells CATSRDPPRTFSHTDTQYF.

The rearrangement links TRBV2 to TRBJ2-5; TCRdb's D gene call, TRBD1, goes unchecked for lack of DNA. The CDR3 has 16 amino acids. Per germline, CDR1 SNHLY and CDR2 FYNNEI. The CDR3 is CASSEMTGGFEETQYF.

The chain links TRBV10-3 to TRBJ1-5; the D call of TRBD1 rests on TCRdb alone, since no DNA is present to check it. The germline gives CDR1 ENHRY, CDR2 SYGVKD. This CDR3 spans 14 amino acids. CDR3 region: CAISENVPGEPQHF.

V and J are TRBV12-3 or TRBV12-4 and TRBJ1-3. The CDR3 is 12 amino acids. CDR3 in amino acids: CASRVSGNTIYF.

This chain links TRBV27 with TRBJ1-5; absent DNA, TCRdb's TRBD1 call cannot be checked. In germline, CDR1 is MNHEY, CDR2 SMNVEV (reference sequence). The CDR3 runs to 14 residues. This CDR3 reads CASSLGQQNQPQHF.

The chain joins TRBV6-4 to TRBJ1-2. The CDR3 has 11 amino acids. Germline V gene lookup returns CDR1 MRHNA and CDR2 SNTAGT. CDR3 sequence: CASSDYRGYTF.

V gene TRBV28 combines with J gene TRBJ2-7; TCRdb lists TRBD1, though no DNA is available to test this call. Germline CDR1 is MDHEN and CDR2 is SYDVKM. CDR3 length: 15 amino acids. The CDR3 is CASSFTGTGSYEQYF.

The CDR3 is CASSPPTGPSYNEQFF. The chain employs TRBV7-9 and TRBJ2-1; TCRdb proposes TRBD1, but this gene call is untestable without DNA. The length of the CDR3 is 16 residues. Per germline, CDR1 SEHNR and CDR2 FQNEAQ (reference sequence). The entire variable domain, with the rest obtained from reference TRBV7-9 and TRBJ2-1, is as follows: DTGVSQNPRHKITKRGQNVTFRCDPISEHNRLYWYRQTLGQGPEFLTYFQNEAQLEKSRLLSDRFSAERPKGSFSTLEIQRTEQGDSAMYLCASSPPTGPSYNEQFFGPGTRLTVL.

The chain employs TRBV6-4 and TRBJ1-5. CDR3 length equals 14 residues. Germline CDR1 is MRHNA and CDR2 is SNTAGT. CDR3 amino acids: CASSPQVSNQPQHF.

This rearrangement joins TRBV29-1 to TRBJ2-7; the D gene TCRdb calls, TRBD1, cannot be checked with no DNA. Per germline, CDR1 SQVTM and CDR2 ANQGSEA. The CDR3 is 12 amino acids. The CDR3 reads CSVRTGTYEQYF.